This TCR beta chain was documented in a study of T cell responses to AZD1222 COVID-19 vaccine. Profiled with immunoSEQ multiplex PCR; TCRdb holds only in-frame clones, not every one. The sample lists 120,000 to 150,000 clones, roughly 88% occurring once. Per germline, CDR1 SGHAT and CDR2 FQDESV (reference sequence). The ends lost 5 bases at V and 7 bases at J; junction bases unmatched: 3. CDR3 length: 13 amino acids. This chain joins TRBV11-1 and TRBJ2-1; 9 nucleotides match TRBD1. The receptor comes from an adult who received the MenACWY meningococcal vaccine as a control. Sequencing was performed on peripheral blood, taken 28 days after the second dose of the MenACWY control vaccine. This chain's CDR3 is CASSPTGGNEQFF. Here the CDR3 DNA reads TGTGCCAGCAGCCCGACAGGGGGGAATGAGCAGTTCTTC.